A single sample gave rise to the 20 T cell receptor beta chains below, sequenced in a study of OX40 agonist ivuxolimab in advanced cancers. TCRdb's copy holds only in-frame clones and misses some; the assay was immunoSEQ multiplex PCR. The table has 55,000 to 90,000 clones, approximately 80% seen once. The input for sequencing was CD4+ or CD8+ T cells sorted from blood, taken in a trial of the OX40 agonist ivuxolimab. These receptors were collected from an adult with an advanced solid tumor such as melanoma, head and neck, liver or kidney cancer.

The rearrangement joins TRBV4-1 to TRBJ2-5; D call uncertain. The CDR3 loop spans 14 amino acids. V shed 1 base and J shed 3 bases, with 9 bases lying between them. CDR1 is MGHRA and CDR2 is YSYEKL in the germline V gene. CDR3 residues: CASSQGHSKETQYF. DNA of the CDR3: TGCGCCAGCAGCCAAGGACACAGTAAAGAGACCCAGTACTTC.

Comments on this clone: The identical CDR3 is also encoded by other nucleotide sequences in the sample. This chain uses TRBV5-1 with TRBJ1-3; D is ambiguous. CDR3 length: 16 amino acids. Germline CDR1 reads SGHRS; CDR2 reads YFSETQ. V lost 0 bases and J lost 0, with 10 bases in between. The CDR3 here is CASSLAGRNSGNTIYF. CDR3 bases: TGCGCCAGCAGCTTGGCGGGCCGGAACTCTGGAAACACCATATATTTT.

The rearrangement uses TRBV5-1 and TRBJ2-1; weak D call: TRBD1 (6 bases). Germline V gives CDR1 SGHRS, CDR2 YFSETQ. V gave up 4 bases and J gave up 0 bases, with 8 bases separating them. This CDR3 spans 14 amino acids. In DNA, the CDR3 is TGCGCCAGCAGCACAGGGAGCTCCTACAATGAGCAGTTCTTC. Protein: CASSTGSSYNEQFF.

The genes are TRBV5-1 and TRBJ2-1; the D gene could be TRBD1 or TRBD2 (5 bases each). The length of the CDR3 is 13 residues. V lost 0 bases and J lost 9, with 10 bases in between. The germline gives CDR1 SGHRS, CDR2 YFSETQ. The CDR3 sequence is CASSLARGGEQFF. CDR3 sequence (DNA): TGCGCCAGCAGCTTGGCCCGGGGCGGTGAGCAGTTCTTC.

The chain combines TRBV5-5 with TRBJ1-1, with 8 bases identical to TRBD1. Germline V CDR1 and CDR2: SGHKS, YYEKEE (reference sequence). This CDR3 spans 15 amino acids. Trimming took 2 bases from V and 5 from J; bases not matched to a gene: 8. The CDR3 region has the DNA TGTGCCAGCAGCTTAGGGCTCAGGGGGCATACTGAAGCTTTCTTT. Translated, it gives CASSLGLRGHTEAFF.

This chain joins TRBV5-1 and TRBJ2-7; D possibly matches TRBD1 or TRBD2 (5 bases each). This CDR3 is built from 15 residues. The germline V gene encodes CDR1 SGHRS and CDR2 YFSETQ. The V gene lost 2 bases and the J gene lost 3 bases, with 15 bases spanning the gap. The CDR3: CASSFGASNGYEQYF. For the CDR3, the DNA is TGCGCCAGCAGCTTCGGGGCATCGAACGGCTACGAGCAGTACTTC.

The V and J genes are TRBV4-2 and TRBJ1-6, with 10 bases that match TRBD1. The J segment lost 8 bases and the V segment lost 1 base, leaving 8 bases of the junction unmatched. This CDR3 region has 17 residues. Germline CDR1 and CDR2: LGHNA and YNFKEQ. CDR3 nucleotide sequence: TGTGCCAGCAGCCAAGGTCGTCGGACAGGGGGGTATTCACCCCTCCACTTT. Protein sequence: CASSQGRRTGGYSPLHF.

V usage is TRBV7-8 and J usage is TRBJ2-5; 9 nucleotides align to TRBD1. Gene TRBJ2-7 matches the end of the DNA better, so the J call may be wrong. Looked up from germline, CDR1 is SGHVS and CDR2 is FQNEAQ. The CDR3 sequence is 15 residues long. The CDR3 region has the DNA TGTGCCAGCAGCCACACCCGGGGACAGGGAACCGAGCAGTACTTC. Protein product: CASSHTRGQGTEQYF.

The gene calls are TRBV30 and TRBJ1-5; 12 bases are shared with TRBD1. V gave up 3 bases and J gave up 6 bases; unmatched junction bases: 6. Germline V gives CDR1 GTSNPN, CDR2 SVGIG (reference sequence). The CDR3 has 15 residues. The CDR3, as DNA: TGTGCCTGGAGGGAGGGACAGGGGGCAGGTCAGCCCCAGCATTTT. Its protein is CAWREGQGAGQPQHF.

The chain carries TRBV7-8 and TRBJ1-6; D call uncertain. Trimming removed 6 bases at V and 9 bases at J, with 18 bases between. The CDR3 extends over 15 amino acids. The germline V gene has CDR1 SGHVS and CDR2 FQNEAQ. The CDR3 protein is CASRAREGGGSPLHF. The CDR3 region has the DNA TGTGCCAGCAGAGCCCGGGAGGGAGGTGGTTCACCCCTCCACTTT. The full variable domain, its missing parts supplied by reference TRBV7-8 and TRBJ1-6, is GAGVSQSPRYKVAKRGQDVALRCDPISGHVSLFWYQQALGQGPEFLTYFQNEAQLDKSGLPSDRFFAERPEGSVSTLKIQRTQQEDSAVYLCASRAREGGGSPLHFGNGTRLTVT.

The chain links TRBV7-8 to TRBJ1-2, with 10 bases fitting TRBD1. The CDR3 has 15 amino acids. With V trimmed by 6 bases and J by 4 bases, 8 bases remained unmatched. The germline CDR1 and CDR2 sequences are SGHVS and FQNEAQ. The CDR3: CASRRRQGAVYGYTF. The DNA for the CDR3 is TGTGCCAGCAGACGTAGACAGGGGGCGGTCTATGGCTACACCTTC.

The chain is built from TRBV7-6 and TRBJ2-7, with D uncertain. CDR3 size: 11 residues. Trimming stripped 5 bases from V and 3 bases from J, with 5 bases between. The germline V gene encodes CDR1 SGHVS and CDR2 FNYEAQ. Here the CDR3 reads CASSVDYEQYF. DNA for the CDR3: TGTGCCAGCAGCGTAGACTACGAGCAGTACTTC.

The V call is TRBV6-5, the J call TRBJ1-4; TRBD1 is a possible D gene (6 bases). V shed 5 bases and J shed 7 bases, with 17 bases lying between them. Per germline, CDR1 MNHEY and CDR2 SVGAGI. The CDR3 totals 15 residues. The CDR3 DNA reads TGTGCCAGCAGTGTATCGGGGGCGAGGGGTGAAAAACTGTTTTTT. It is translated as CASSVSGARGEKLFF.

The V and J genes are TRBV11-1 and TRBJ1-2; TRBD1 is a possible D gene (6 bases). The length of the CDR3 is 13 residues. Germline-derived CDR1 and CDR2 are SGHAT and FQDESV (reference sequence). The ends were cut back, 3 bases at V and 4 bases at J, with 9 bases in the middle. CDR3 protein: CASSFGGLYGYTF. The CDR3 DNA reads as TGTGCCAGCAGCTTCGGGGGCCTCTATGGCTACACCTTC.

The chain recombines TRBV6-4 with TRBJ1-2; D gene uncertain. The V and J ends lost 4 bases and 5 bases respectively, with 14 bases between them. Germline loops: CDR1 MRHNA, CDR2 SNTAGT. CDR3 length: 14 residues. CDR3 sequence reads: CASSVGRPEYGYTF. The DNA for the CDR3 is TGTGCCAGCAGTGTAGGGCGCCCTGAGTATGGCTACACCTTC.

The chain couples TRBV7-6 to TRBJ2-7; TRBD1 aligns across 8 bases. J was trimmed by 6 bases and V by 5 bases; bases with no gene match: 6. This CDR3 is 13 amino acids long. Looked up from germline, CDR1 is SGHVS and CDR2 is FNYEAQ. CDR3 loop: CASSKGQVFEQYF. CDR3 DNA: TGTGCCAGCAGCAAGGGACAGGTCTTCGAGCAGTACTTC.

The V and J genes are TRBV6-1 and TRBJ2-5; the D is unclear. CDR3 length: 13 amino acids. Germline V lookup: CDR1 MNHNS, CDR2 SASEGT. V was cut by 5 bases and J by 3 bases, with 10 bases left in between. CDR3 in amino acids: CASSKIFKETQYF. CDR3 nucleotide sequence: TGTGCCAGCAGTAAGATTTTTAAAGAGACCCAGTACTTC.

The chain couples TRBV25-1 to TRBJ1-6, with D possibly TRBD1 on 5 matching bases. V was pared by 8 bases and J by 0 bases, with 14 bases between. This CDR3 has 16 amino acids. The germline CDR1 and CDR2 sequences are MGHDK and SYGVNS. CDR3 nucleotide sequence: TGTGCCAGCCTCGGGCAGGGTTTCTCCTATAATTCACCCCTCCACTTT. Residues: CASLGQGFSYNSPLHF.

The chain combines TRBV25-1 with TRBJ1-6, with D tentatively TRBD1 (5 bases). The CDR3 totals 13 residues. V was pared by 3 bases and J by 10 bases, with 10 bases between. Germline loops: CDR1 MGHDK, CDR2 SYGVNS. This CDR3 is CASSDPGLSPLHF. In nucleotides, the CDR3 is TGTGCCAGCAGTGATCCGGGGCTATCACCCCTCCACTTT.

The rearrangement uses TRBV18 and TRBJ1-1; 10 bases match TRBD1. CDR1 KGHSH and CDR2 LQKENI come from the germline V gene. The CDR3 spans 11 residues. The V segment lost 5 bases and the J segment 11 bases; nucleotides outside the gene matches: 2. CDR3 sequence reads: CASSMGQGAFF. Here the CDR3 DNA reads TGTGCCAGCTCAATGGGACAGGGGGCTTTCTTT.